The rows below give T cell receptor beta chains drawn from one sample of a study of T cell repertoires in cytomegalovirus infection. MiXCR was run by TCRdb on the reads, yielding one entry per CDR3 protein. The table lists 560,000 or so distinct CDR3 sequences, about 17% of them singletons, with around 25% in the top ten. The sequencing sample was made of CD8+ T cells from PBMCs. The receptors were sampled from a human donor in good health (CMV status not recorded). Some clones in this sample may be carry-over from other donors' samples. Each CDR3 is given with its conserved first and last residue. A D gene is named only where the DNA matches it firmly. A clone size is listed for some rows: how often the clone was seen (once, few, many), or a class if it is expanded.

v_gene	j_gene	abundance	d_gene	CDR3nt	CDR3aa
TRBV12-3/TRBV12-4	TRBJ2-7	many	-	TGTGCCAGCACCAGTCACCAGCGCCCGGGCGAGCAGTACTTC	CASTSHQRPGEQYF
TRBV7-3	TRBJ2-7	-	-	TGTACGAGCGAGGGGTTCCTCTCCTACGAGCAGTACTTC	CTSEGFLSYEQYF
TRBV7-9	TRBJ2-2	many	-	TGTGCCAGCAGCCCACGCGGCTGGACGAACACCGGGGAGCTGTTTTTT	CASSPRGWTNTGELFF
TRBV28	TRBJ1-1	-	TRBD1	TGTGCCAGCAGTACTCACAGGGGGTTCAAGAACACTGAAGCTTTCTTT	CASSTHRGFKNTEAFF
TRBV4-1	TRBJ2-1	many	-	TGCGCCAGCAGCCAAGTAGACAGCCCTACCTACAATGAGCAGTTCTTC	CASSQVDSPTYNEQFF
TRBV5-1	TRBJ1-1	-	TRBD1	TGCGCCAGCAGCCCTGGACAGGGGAATGGATACACTGAAGCTTTCTTT	CASSPGQGNGYTEAFF
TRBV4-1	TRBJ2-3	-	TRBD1	TGCGTCAGCAGCCAAGGGTTGAGGACAGGGGGTAATGGAGATACGCAGTATTTT	CVSSQGLRTGGNGDTQYF
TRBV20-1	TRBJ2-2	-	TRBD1	TGCAGTGCTAGTTCGGGGGGACAGGGAGCTGCCGGGGAGCTGTTTTTT	CSASSGGQGAAGELFF
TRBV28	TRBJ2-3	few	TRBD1	TGTGCCAGCAGTTTCACAGGGGGCCTCGATACGCAGTATTTT	CASSFTGGLDTQYF
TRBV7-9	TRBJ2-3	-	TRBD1	TGTGCCAGCAGCTGGGACAGGACCGGAGATACGCAGTATTTT	CASSWDRTGDTQYF
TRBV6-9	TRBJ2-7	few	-	TGTGCCAGCAGTTTTTTCCGGAGCTCCTACGAGCAGTACTTC	CASSFFRSSYEQYF
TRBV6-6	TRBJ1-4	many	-	TGTGCCAGCAGTTCTCGACAGGAGAGAGAAAAACTGTTTTTT	CASSSRQEREKLFF
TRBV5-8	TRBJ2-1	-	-	TGTGCCAGCAGATGGCCGGACAATGAGCAGTTCTTC	CASRWPDNEQFF
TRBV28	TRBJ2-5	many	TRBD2	TGTGCCAGCAGTTTTTGGCGGGAGGGCCTGGAGACCCAGTACTTC	CASSFWREGLETQYF
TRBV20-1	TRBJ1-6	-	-	TGCAGTGCCCGGGGGCGCTCTAGCTCCTATAATTCACCCCTCCACTTT	CSARGRSSSYNSPLHF
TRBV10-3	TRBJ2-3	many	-	TGTGCCATCGGCCCCGGCAGCCACTTTTCAGATACGCAGTATTTT	CAIGPGSHFSDTQYF
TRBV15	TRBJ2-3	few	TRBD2	TGTGCCACCAGCAGAGAAAGTAGCGGGGACTCAGATACGCAGTATTTT	CATSRESSGDSDTQYF
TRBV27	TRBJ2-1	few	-	TGTGCCAGCAGTTTTCTTGACTACAATGAGCAGTTCTTC	CASSFLDYNEQFF
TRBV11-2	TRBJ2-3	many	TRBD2	TGTGCCAGCAGGACTAGCGGGCATAGCACAGATACGCAGTATTTT	CASRTSGHSTDTQYF
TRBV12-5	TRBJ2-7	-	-	TGTGCTAGTGGTTTGGAGTCCTACGAGCAGTACTTC	CASGLESYEQYF
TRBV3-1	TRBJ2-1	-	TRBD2	TGTGCCAGCAGCCAAGATCTGTTGGGGGGGGGGGCCTACAATGAGCAGTTCTTC	CASSQDLLGGGAYNEQFF
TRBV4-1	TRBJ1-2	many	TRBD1	TGCGCCAGCAGCCAGCTGACAGGGGCAGGGTATGGCTACACCTTC	CASSQLTGAGYGYTF
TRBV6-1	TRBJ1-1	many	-	TGTGCCAGCAGTGAAGCCCAAATGAACACTGAAGCTTTCTTT	CASSEAQMNTEAFF
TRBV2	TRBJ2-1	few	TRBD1	TGTGCCAGCAGCGACAGGGCAGCCTCCTACAATGAGCAGTTCTTC	CASSDRAASYNEQFF
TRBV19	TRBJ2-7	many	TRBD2	TGTGCCAGTAAAGAGACTAGCGGGGGGCTTTACGAGCAGTACTTC	CASKETSGGLYEQYF
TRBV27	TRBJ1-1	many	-	TGTGCCAGCAGCGATGCTTCCGTGAACACTGAAGCTTTCTTT	CASSDASVNTEAFF
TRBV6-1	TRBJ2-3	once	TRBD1	TGTGCCAGAAGTGAAGGGGACAGGAGATTATTGTTAGATACTCAGTATTTT	CARSEGDRRLLLDTQYF
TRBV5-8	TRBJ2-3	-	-	TGTGCCAGCAGCTGGGGACGGAACACAGATACGCAGTATTTT	CASSWGRNTDTQYF
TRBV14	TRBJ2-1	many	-	TGTGCCAGCAGCCAAGCCCACCTAGTCTACAATGAGCAGTTCTTC	CASSQAHLVYNEQFF
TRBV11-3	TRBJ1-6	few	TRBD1	TGTGCCAGCAGCACCGCCGGGACAGAGAATTCACCCCTCCACTTT	CASSTAGTENSPLHF
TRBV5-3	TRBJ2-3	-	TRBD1	TGTGCCAGAAGGGGAAGGGGGCTGGATACGCAGTATTTT	CARRGRGLDTQYF
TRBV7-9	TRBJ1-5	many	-	TGTGCCAGCAGCGAATGGGGGGAGGGCAATCAGCCCCAGCATTTT	CASSEWGEGNQPQHF
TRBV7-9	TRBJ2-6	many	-	TGTGCCAGCAGCTCGGGGAGCACGGGGGCCAACGTCCTGACTTTC	CASSSGSTGANVLTF
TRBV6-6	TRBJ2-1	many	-	TGTGCCAGCAGTTACGGCAGGGGAGGCAATGAGCAGTTCTTC	CASSYGRGGNEQFF
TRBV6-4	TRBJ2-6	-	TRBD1	TGTGCCAGCAGTGACGGGGACAGCCTCTCTGGGGCCAACGTCCTGACTTTC	CASSDGDSLSGANVLTF
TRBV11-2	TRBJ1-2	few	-	TGTGCCAGCAGCCCGACTGGTAGGGGAGGCTACACCTTC	CASSPTGRGGYTF
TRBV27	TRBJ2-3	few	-	TGTGCCAGCAGTCCGGGGACCCCTCCTGCAGATACGCAGTATTTT	CASSPGTPPADTQYF
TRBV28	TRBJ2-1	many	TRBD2	TGTGCCAGCAGTCCGCTTCTAGCGGGAGGTCTGAACTACAATGAGCAGTTCTTC	CASSPLLAGGLNYNEQFF
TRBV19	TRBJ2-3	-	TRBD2	TGTGCCAGTAACTCGGGGACTAGCGGGAGTGTTTGGACAGATACGCAGTATTTT	CASNSGTSGSVWTDTQYF
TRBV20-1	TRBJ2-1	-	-	TGCAGGGTACCGGGACAAGCCTACAATGAGCAGTTCTTC	CRVPGQAYNEQFF
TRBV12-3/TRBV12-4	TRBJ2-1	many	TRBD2	TGTGCCAGCAGTCCCCTAAGCGGGGGGGCGCATGAGCAGTTCTTC	CASSPLSGGAHEQFF
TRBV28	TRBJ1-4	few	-	TGTGCCAGCAGACCAGAACGCGGGCCTAATGAAAAACTGTTTTTT	CASRPERGPNEKLFF
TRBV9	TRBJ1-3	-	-	TGTGCCAGCAGCAAGGAGGGGACGGGAAACACCATATATTTT	CASSKEGTGNTIYF
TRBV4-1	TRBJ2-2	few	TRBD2	TGCGCCAGCAGCCAGTCACTAGCGGGAGAACCCGGGGAGCTGTTTTTT	CASSQSLAGEPGELFF
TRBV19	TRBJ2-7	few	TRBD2	TGTGCCAGTAGTATTGGTAGCGGGGGGCCGAAATCCTACGAGCAGTACTTC	CASSIGSGGPKSYEQYF
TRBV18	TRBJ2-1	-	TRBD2	TGTGCCAGCTCACCAGGCCTAGCGGGAGAAATCCCCCAGTACAATGAGCAGTTCTTC	CASSPGLAGEIPQYNEQFF
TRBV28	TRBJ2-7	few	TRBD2	TGTGCCAGCAGTTTCTACGGGGGGTCGATCCACGAGCAGTACTTC	CASSFYGGSIHEQYF
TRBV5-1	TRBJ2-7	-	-	TGCGCCAGCAGCCTTGAGGCTAGGAGCTCCTACGAGCAGTACTTC	CASSLEARSSYEQYF